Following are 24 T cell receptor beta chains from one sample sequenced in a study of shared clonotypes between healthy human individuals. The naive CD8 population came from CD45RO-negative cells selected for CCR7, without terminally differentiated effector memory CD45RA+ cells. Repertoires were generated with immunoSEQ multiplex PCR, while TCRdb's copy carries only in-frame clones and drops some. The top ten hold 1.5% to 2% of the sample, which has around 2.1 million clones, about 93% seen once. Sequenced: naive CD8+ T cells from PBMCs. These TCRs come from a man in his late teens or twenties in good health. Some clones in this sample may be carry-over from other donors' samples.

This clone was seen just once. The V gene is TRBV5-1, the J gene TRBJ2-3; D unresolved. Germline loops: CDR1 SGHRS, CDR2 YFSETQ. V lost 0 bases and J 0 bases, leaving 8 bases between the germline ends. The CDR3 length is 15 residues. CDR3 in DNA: TGCGCCAGCAGCTTGGGATACTCTAGCACAGATACGCAGTATTTT. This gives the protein CASSLGYSSTDTQYF.

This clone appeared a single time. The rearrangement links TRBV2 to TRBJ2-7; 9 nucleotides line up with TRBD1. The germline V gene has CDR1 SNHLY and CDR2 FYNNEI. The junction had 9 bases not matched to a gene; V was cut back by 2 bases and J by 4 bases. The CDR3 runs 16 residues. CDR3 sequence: CASSESKGQGTYEQYF. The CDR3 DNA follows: TGTGCCAGCAGTGAAAGCAAGGGACAGGGCACGTACGAGCAGTACTTC.

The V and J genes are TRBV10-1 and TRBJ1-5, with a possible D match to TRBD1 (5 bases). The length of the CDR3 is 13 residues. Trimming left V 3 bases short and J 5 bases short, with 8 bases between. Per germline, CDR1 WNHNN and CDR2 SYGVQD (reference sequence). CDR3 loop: CASSEVRDQPQHF. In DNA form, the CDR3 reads TGCGCCAGCAGTGAAGTCAGGGATCAGCCCCAGCATTTT.

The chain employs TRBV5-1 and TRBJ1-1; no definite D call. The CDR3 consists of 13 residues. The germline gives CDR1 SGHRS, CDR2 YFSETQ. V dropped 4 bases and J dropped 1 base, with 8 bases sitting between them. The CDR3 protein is CASSRKANTEAFF. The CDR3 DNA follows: TGCGCCAGCAGCCGAAAAGCGAACACTGAAGCTTTCTTT.

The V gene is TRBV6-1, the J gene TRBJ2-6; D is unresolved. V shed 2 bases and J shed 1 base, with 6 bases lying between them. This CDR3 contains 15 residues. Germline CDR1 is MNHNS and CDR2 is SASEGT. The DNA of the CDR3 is TGTGCCAGCAGTGAATTGCAGTCTGGGGCCAACGTCCTGACTTTC. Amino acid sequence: CASSELQSGANVLTF.

This CDR3 is CASSITSTSGAYEQYF. CDR3 nucleotide sequence: TGTGCCAGCAGTATAACATCAACTAGCGGAGCATACGAGCAGTACTTC. The chain combines TRBV27 with TRBJ2-7; 8 nucleotides match TRBD2. Germline trimming cut 5 bases from V and 4 bases from J; bases unmatched to any gene: 13. The V gene's germline CDR1 is MNHEY and CDR2 SMNVEV (reference sequence). This CDR3 contains 16 residues.

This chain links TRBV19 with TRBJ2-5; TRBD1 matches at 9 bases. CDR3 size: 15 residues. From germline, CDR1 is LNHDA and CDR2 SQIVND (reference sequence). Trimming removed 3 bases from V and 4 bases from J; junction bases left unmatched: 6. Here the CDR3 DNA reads TGTGCCAGTAGTATTACAGGGGGCGGAATAGAGACCCAGTACTTC. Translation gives CASSITGGGIETQYF.

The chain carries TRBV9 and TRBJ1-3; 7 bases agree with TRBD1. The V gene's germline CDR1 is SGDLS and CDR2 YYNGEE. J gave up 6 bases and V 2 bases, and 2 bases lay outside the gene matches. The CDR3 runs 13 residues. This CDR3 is CASSVGTANTIYF. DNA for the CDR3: TGTGCCAGCAGCGTCGGGACAGCAAACACCATATATTTT.

The CDR3 region has the DNA TGCGCCAGCAGCCAAGTGGGCGGGGCAAGCACAGATACGCAGTATTTT. This gives the protein CASSQVGGASTDTQYF. The V and J genes are TRBV4-1 and TRBJ2-3, with TRBD2 as a possible D gene (6 bases). The germline V and J ends were trimmed by 1 base and 0 bases, with 11 bases remaining between them. The CDR3 is 16 residues long. The germline gives CDR1 MGHRA, CDR2 YSYEKL.

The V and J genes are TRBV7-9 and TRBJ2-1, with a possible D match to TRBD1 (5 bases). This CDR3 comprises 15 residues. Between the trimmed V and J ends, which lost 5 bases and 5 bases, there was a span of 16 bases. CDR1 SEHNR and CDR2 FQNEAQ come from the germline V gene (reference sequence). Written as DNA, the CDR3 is TGTGCCAGCAGCCCTAGTTGGGGCAAGGACAATGAGCAGTTCTTC. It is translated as CASSPSWGKDNEQFF.

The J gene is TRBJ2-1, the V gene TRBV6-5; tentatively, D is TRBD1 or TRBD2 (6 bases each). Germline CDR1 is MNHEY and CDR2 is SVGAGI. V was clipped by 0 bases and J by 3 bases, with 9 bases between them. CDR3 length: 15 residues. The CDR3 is CASSYSGGYYNEQFF. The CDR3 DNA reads TGTGCCAGCAGTTACTCCGGGGGCTACTACAATGAGCAGTTCTTC.

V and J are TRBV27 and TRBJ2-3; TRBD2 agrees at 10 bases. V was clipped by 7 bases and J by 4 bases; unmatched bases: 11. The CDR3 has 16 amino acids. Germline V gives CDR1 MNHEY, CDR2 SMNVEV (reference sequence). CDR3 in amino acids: CASNLAGGFLPDTQYF. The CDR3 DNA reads TGTGCCAGCAACTTAGCGGGAGGATTTCTCCCAGATACGCAGTATTTT.

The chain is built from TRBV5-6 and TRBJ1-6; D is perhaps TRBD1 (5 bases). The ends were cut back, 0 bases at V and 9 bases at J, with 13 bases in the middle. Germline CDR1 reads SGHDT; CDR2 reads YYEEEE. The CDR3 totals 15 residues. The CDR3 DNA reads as TGTGCCAGCAGCTTGGGGTGGGGGTCTGGTTCACCCCTCCACTTT. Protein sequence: CASSLGWGSGSPLHF. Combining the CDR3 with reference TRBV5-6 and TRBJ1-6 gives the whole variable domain DAGVTQSPTHLIKTRGQQVTLRCSPKSGHDTVSWYQQALGQGPQFIFQYYEEEERQRGNFPDRFSGHQFPNYSSELNVNALLLGDSALYLCASSLGWGSGSPLHFGNGTRLTVT.

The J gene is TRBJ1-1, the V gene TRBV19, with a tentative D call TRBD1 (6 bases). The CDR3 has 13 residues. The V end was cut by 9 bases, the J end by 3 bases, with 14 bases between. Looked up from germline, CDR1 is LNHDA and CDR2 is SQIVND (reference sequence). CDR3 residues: CASGSGDYTEAFF. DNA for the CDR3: TGTGCCAGCGGATCAGGGGATTACACTGAAGCTTTCTTT.

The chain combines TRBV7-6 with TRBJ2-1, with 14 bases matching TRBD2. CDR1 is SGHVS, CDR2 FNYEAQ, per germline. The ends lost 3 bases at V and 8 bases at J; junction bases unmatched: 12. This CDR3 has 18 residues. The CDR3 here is CASSLVRVKGLAGDEQFF. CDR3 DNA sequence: TGTGCCAGCAGCTTGGTTAGAGTCAAGGGACTAGCGGGAGATGAGCAGTTCTTC.

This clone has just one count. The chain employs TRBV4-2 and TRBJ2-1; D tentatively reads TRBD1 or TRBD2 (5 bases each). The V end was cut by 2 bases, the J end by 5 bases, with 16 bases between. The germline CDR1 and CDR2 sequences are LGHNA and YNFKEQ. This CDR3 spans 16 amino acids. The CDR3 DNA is TGTGCCAGCAGCCAAAACCTACGGGACGGGGACAATGAGCAGTTCTTC. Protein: CASSQNLRDGDNEQFF.

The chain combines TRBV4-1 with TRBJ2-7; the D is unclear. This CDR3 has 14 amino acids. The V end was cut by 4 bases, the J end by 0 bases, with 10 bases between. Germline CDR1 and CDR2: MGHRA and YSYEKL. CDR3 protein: CASSPDQTSYEQYF. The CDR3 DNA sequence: TGCGCCAGCAGCCCTGACCAAACCTCCTACGAGCAGTACTTC.

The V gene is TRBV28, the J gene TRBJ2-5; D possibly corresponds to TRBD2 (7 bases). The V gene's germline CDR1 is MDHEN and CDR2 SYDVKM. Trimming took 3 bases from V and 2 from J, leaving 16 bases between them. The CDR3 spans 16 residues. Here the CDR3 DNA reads TGTGCCAGCAGTTTGGTGGAGGCGGGGGCACAAGAGACCCAGTACTTC. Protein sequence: CASSLVEAGAQETQYF.

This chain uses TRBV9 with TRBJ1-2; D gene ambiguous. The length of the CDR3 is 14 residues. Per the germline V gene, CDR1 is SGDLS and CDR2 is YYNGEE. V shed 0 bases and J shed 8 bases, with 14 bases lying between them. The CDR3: CASSVGTSMRGYTF. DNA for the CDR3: TGTGCCAGCAGCGTAGGCACGTCCATGAGGGGCTACACCTTC.

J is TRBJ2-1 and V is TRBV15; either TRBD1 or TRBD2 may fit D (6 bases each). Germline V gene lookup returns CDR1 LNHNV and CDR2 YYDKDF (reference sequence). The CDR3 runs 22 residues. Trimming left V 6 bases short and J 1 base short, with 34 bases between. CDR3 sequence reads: CATRGRLGGVGGGTYSYNEQFF. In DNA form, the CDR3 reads TGTGCCACCAGGGGACGACTAGGAGGAGTGGGTGGGGGGACATATTCCTACAATGAGCAGTTCTTC.

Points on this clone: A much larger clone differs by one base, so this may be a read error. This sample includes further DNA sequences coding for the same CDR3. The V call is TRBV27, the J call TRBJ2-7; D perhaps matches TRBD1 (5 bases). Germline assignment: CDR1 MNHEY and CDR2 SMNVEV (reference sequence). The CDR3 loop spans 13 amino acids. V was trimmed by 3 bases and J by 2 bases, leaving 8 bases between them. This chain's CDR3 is CASSFGQTYEQYF. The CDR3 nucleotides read TGTGCCAGCAGTTTTGGACAAACCTACGAGCAGTACTTC.

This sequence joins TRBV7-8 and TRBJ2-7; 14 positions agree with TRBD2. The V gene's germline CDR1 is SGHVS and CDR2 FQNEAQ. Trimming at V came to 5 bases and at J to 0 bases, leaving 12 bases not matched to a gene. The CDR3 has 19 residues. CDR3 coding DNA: TGTGCCAGCAGCACCCCGACTAGCGGGAGGGCCCACAGCTCCTACGAGCAGTACTTC. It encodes CASSTPTSGRAHSSYEQYF.

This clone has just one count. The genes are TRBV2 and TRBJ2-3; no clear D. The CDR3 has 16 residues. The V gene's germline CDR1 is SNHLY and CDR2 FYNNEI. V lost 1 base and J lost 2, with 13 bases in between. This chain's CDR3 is CASSEGQRKLTDTQYF. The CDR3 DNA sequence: TGTGCCAGCAGTGAAGGGCAGCGTAAACTCACAGATACGCAGTATTTT. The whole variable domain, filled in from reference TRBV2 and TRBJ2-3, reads EPEVTQTPSHQVTQMGQEVILRCVPISNHLYFYWYRQILGQKVEFLVSFYNNEISEKSEIFDDQFSVERPDGSNFTLKIRSTKLEDSAMYFCASSEGQRKLTDTQYFGPGTRLTVL.

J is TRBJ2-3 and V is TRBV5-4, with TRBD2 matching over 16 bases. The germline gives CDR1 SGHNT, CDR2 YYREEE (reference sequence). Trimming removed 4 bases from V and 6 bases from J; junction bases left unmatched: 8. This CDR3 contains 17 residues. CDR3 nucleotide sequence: TGTGCCAGCAGCCGGAGGGGACTAGCGGGAGGGGTGGATACGCAGTATTTT. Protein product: CASSRRGLAGGVDTQYF.